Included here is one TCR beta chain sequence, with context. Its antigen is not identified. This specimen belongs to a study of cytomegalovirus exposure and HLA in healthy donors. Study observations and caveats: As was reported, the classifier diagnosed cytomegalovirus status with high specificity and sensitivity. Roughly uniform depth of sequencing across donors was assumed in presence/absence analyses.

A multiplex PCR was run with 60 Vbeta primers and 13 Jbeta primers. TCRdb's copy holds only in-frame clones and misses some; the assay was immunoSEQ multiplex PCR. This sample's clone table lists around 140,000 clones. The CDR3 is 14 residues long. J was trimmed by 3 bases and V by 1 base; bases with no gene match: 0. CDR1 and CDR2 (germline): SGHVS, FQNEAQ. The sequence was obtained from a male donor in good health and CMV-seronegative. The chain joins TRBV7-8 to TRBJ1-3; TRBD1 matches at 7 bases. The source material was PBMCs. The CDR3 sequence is CASSLGTGGNTIYF. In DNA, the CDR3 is TGTGCCAGCAGCTTAGGGACAGGTGGAAACACCATATATTTT.